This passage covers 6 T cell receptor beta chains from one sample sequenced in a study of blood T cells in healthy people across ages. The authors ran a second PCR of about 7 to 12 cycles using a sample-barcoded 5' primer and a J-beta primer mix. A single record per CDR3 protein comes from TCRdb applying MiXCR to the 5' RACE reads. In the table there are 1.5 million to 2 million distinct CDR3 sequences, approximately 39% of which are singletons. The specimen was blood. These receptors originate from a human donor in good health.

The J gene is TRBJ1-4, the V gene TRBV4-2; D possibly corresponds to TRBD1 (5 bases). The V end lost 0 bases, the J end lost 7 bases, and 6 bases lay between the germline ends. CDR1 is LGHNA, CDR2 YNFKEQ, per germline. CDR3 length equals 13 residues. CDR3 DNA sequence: TGTGCCAGCAGCCAAGATCAGGGTGAAAAACTGTTTTTT. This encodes CASSQDQGEKLFF.

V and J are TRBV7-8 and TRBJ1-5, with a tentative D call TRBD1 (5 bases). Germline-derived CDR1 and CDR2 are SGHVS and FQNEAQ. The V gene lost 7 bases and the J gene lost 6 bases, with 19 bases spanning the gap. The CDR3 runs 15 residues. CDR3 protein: CASNVGGSDGQPQHF. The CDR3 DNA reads TGTGCCAGCAACGTCGGGGGGAGTGATGGTCAGCCCCAGCATTTT.

In nucleotides, the CDR3 is TGCAGCGTTGTGTCGCGACTCGGGGACACTGAAGCTTTCTTT. Amino acids: CSVVSRLGDTEAFF. The genes are TRBV29-1 and TRBJ1-1; D uncertain. Between the trimmed V and J ends, which lost 4 bases and 3 bases, there was a span of 15 bases. There are 14 residues in the CDR3. Per the germline V gene, CDR1 is SQVTM and CDR2 is ANQGSEA.

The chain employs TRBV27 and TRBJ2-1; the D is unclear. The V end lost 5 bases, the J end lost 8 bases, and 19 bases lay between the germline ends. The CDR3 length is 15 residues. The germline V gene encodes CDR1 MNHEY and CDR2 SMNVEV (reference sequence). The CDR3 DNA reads TGTGCCAGCAGTCAAAGGGTAGGGTTAATCTATGAGCAGTTCTTC. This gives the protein CASSQRVGLIYEQFF.

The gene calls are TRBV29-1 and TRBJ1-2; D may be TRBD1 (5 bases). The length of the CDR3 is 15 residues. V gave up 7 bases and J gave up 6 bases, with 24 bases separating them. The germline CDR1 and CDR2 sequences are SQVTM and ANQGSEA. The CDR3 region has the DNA TGCAGCGCATTTACCTCTGACAGTAGCAGGGATGGCTACACCTTC. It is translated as CSAFTSDSSRDGYTF.

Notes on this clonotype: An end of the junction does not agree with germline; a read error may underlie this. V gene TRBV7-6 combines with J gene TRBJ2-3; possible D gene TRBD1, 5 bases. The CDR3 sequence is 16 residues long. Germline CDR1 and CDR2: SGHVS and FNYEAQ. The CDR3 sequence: CASSLVLVMDTDTQDF. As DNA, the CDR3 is TGTGCCAGCAGCTTAGTGCTGGTCATGGACACAGATACGCAGGATTTT.